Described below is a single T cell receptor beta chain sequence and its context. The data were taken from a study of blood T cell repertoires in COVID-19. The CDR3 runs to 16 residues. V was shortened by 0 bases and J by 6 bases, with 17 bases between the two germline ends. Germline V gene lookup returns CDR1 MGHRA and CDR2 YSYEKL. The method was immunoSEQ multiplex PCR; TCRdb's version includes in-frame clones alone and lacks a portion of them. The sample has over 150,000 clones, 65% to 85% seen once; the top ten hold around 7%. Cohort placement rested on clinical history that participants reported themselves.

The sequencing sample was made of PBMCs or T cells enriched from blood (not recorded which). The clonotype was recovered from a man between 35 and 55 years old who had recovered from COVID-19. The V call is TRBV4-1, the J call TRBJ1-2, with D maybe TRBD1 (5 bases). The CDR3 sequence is CASSQDSGGNRHGYTF. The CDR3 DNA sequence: TGCGCCAGCAGCCAAGATTCCGGGGGGAATAGGCATGGCTACACCTTC.